This T cell receptor beta chain was found in a study of shared clonotypes between healthy human individuals. Study observations and caveats: Collection of samples was limited to blood; tissue repertoires likely differ. Among donors, the sharing of clonotypes was expected to be influenced by sequencing depth. Naive subsets usually exceeded memory subsets in estimated richness.

This CDR3 comprises 11 residues. Trimming removed 6 bases at V and 5 bases at J, with 6 bases between. Per the germline V gene, CDR1 is MDHEN and CDR2 is SYDVKM. Notes on this clone: Its antigen is unidentified.

Some clones are missing from TCRdb's copy, which holds only in-frame ones; the method was immunoSEQ multiplex PCR. The table shows roughly 500,000 clones, with 96% occurring only once. V usage is TRBV28 and J usage is TRBJ2-3, with no clear D. Sequencing input: naive CD4+ T cells sorted from blood. Subset meaning: CD45RA+ positively selected. This sequence was found in a woman younger than 45 in good health. The DNA for the CDR3 is TGTGCCAGCAGGTCGGGAGATACGCAGTATTTT. It encodes CASRSGDTQYF.